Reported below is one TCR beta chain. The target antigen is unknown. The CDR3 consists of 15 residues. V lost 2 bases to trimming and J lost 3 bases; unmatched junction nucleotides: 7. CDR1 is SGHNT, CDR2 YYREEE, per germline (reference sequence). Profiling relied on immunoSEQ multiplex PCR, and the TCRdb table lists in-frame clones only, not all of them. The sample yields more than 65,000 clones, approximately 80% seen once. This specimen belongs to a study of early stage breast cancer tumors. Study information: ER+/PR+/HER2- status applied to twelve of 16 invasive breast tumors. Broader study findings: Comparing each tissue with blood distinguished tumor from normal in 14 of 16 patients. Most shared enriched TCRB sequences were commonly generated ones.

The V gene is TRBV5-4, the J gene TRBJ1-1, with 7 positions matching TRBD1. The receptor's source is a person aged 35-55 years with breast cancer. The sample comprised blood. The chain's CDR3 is CASSFRGGGDTEAFF. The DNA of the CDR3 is TGTGCCAGCAGCTTTCGAGGGGGCGGAGACACTGAAGCTTTCTTT.